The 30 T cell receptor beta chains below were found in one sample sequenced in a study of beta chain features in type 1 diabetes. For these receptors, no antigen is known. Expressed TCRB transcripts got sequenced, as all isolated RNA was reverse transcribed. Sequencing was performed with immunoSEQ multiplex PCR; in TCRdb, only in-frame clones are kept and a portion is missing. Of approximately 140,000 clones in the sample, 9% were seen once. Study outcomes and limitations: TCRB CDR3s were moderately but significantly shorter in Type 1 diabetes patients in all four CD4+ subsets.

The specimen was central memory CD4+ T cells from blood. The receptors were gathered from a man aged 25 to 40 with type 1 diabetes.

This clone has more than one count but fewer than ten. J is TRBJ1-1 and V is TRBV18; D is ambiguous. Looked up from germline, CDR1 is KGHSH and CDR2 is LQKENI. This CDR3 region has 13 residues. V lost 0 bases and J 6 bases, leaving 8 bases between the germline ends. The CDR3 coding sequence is TGTGCCAGCTCACCACCTTCTAGCTCTGAAGCTTTCTTT. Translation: CASSPPSSSEAFF. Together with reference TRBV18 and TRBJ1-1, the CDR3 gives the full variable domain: NAGVMQNPRHLVRRRGQEARLRCSPMKGHSHVYWYRQLPEEGLKFMVYLQKENIIDESGMPKERFSAEFPKEGPSILRIQQVVRGDSAAYFCASSPPSSSEAFFGQGTRLTVV.

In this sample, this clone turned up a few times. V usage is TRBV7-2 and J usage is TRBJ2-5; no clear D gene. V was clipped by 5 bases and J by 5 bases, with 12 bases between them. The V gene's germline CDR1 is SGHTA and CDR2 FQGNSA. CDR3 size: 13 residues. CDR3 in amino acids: CASSPNIVETQYF. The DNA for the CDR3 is TGTGCCAGCAGCCCAAACATCGTGGAGACCCAGTACTTC. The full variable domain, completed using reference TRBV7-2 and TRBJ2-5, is GAGVSQSPSNKVTEKGKDVELRCDPISGHTALYWYRQSLGQGLEFLIYFQGNSAPDKSGLPSDRFSAERTGGSVSTLTIQRTQQEDSAVYLCASSPNIVETQYFGPGTRLLVL.

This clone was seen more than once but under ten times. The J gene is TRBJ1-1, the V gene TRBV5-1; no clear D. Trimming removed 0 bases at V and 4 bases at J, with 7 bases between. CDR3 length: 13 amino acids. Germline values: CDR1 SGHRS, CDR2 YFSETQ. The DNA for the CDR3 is TGCGCCAGCAGCTTGGCCGGGATCACTGAAGCTTTCTTT. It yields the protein CASSLAGITEAFF. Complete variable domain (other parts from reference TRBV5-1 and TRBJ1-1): KAGVTQTPRYLIKTRGQQVTLSCSPISGHRSVSWYQQTPGQGLQFLFEYFSETQRNKGNFPGRFSGRQFSNSRSEMNVSTLELGDSALYLCASSLAGITEAFFGQGTRLTVV.

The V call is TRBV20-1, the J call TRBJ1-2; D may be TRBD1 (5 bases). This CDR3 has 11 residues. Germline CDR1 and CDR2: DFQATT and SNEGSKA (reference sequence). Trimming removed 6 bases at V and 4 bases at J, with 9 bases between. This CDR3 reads CSAPGGYGYTF. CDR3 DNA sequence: TGCAGTGCGCCCGGGGGCTATGGCTACACCTTC.

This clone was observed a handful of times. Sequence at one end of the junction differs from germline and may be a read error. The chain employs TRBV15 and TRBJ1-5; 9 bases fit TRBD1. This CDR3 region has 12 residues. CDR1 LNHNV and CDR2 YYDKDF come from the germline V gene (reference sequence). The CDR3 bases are TGTGCCACCAGCAGAGATGAAGGGGACAGGGATTTT. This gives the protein CATSRDEGDRDF.

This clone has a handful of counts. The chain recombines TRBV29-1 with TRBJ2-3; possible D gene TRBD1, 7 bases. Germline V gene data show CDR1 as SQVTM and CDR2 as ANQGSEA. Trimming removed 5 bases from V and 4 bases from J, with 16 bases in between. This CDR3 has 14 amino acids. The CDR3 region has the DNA TGCAGCGTTACGGGTTTCAGGGGGGCAGATACGCAGTATTTT. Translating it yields CSVTGFRGADTQYF.

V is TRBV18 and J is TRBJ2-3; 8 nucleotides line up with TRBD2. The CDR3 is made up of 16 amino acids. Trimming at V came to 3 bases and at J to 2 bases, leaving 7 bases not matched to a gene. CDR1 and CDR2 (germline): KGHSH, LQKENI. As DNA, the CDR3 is TGTGCCAGCTCACCCCTTCAGCGGGGGAACACAGATACGCAGTATTTT. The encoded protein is CASSPLQRGNTDTQYF.

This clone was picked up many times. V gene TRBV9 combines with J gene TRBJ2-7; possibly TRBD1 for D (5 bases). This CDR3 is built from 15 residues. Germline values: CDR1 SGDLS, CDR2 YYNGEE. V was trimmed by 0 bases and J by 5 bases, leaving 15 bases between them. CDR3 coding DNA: TGTGCCAGCAGCGTAGTAAGGGGTACTTTGAACGAGCAGTACTTC. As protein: CASSVVRGTLNEQYF.

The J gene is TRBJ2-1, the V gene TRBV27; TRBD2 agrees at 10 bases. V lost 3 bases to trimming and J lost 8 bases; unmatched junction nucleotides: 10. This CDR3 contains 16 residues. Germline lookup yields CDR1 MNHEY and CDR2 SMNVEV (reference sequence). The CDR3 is CASSLVPAGGFHEQFF. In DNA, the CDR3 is TGTGCCAGCAGTTTGGTCCCAGCGGGGGGGTTCCATGAGCAGTTCTTC.

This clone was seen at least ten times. The CDR3 sequence: CASSQGTSIQETQYF. DNA of the CDR3: TGCGCCAGCAGCCAAGGGACTTCAATCCAAGAGACCCAGTACTTC. The V gene is TRBV4-1, the J gene TRBJ2-5; D possibly corresponds to TRBD2 (5 bases). V was pared by 1 base and J by 1 base, with 10 bases between. Germline loops: CDR1 MGHRA, CDR2 YSYEKL. The CDR3 has 15 amino acids.

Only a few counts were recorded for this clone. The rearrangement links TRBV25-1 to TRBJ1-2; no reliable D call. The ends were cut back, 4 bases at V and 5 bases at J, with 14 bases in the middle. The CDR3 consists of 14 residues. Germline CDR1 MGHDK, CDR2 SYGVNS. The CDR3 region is CASSGSGSYYGYTF. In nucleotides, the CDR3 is TGTGCCAGCAGTGGGTCAGGTTCCTATTATGGCTACACCTTC.

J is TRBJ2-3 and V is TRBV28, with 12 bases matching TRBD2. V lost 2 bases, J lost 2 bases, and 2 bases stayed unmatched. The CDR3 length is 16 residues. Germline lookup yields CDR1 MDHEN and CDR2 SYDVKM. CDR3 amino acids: CASSLRTSGNTDTQYF. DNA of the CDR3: TGTGCCAGCAGTTTAAGGACTAGCGGGAACACAGATACGCAGTATTTT.

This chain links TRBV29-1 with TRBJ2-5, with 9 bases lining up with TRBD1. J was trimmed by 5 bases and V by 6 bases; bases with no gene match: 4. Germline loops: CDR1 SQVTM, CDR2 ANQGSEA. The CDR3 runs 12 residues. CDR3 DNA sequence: TGCAGCGTGGGACAGGGAGACGAGACCCAGTACTTC. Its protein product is CSVGQGDETQYF.

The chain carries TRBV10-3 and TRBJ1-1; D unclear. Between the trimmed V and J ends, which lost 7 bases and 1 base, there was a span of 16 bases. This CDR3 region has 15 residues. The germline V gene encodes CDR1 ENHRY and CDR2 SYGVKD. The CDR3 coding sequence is TGTGCCATCACCAAGAGAGCGGAGGGGAACACTGAAGCTTTCTTT. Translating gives CAITKRAEGNTEAFF.

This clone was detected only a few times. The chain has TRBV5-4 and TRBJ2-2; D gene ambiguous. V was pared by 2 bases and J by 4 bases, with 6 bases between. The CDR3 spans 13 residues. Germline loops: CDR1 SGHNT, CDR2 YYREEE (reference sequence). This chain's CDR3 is CASSFRTTGELFF. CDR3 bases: TGTGCCAGCAGCTTCAGAACCACCGGGGAGCTGTTTTTT. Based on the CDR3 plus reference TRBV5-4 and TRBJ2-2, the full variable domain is ETGVTQSPTHLIKTRGQQVTLRCSSQSGHNTVSWYQQALGQGPQFIFQYYREEENGRGNFPPRFSGLQFPNYSSELNVNALELDDSALYLCASSFRTTGELFFGEGSRLTVL.

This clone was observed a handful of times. CDR3 sequence reads: CASSSPGQIPQPQHF. CDR3 nucleotide sequence: TGTGCCAGCAGTTCGCCGGGACAAATACCTCAGCCCCAGCATTTT. The V gene is TRBV6-1, the J gene TRBJ1-5; possible D gene TRBD1, 6 bases. CDR3 length: 15 residues. The germline V gene encodes CDR1 MNHNS and CDR2 SASEGT. V lost 5 bases and J 6 bases, leaving 17 bases between the germline ends.

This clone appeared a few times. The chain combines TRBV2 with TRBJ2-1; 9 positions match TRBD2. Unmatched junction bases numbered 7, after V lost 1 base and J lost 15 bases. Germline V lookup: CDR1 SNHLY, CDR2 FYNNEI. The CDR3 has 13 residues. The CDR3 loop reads CASSEVGTSNAFF. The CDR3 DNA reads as TGTGCCAGCAGTGAAGTAGGGACTAGCAATGCGTTCTTC.

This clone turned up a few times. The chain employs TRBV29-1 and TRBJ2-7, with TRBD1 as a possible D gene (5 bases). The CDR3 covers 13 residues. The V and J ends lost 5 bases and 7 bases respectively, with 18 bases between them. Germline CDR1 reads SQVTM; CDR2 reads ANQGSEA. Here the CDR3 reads CSVRGRVDSEQYF. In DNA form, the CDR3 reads TGCAGCGTTAGGGGCCGGGTTGATTCTGAGCAGTACTTC.

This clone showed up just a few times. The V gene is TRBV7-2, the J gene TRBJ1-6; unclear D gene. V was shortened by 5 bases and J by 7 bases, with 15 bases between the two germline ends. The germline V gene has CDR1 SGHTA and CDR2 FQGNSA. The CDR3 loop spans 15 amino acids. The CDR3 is CASSAGLRANSPLHF. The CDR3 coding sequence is TGTGCCAGCAGCGCCGGACTCCGGGCAAATTCACCCCTCCACTTT.

CDR3 nucleotide sequence: TGTGCCAGCAGCTCCCTAGCGGGGGCTTCCTACGAGCAGTACTTC. Translation gives CASSSLAGASYEQYF. The chain recombines TRBV7-2 with TRBJ2-7; 10 bases match TRBD2. Looked up from germline, CDR1 is SGHTA and CDR2 is FQGNSA. This CDR3 comprises 15 residues. V was pared by 4 bases and J by 1 base, with 4 bases of the junction left unmatched.

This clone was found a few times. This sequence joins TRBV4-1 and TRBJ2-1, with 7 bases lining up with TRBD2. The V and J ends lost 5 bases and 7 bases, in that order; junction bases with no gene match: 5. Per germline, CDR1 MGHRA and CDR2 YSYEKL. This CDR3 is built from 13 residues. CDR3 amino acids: CASSSGLVNEQFF. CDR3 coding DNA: TGCGCCAGCAGCTCCGGACTAGTGAATGAGCAGTTCTTC.

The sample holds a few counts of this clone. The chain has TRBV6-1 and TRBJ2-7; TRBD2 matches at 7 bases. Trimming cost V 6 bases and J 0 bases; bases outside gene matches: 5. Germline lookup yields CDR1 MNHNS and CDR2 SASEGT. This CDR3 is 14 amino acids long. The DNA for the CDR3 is TGTGCCAGCAGACGGGGACTAAGCTCCTACGAGCAGTACTTC. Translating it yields CASRRGLSSYEQYF.

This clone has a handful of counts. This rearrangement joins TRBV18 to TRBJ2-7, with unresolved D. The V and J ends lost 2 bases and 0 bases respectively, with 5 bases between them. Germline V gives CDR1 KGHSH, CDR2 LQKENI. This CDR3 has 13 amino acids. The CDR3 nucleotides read TGTGCCAGCTCACCATCAGGCTCCTACGAGCAGTACTTC. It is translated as CASSPSGSYEQYF.

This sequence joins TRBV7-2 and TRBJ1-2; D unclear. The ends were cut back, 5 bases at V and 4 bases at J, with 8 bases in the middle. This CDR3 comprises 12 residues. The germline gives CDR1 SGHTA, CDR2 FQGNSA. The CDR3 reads CASSQTSYGYTF. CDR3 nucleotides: TGTGCCAGCAGCCAGACTAGCTATGGCTACACCTTC.

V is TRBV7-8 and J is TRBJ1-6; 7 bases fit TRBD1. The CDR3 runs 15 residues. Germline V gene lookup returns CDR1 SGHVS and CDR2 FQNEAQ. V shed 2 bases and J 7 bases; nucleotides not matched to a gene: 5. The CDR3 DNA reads TGTGCCAGCAGCTTAATGCCGACAGGGAATTCACCCCTCCACTTT. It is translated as CASSLMPTGNSPLHF.

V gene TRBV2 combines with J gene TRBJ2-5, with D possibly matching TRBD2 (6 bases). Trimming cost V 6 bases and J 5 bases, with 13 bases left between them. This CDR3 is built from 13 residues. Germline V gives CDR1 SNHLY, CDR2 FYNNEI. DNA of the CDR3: TGTGCCAGCAGATCGGGGGTCGGGGAGACCCAGTACTTC. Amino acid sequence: CASRSGVGETQYF.

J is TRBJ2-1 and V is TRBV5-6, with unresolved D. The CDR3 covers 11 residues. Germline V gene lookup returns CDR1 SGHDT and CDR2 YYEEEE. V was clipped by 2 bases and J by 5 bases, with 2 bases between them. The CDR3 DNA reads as TGTGCCAGCAGCTTCAACAATGAGCAGTTCTTC. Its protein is CASSFNNEQFF.

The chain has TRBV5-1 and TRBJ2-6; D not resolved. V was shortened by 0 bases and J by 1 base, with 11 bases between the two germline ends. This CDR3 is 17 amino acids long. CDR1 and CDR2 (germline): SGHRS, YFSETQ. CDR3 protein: CASSLEVSGSGANVLTF. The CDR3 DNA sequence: TGCGCCAGCAGCTTGGAAGTGTCAGGTTCTGGGGCCAACGTCCTGACTTTC.

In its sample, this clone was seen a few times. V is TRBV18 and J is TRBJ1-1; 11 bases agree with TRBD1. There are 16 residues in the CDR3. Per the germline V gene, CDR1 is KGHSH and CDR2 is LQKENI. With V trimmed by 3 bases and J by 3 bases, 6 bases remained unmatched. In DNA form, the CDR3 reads TGTGCCAGCTCACCCCTACCGGGACAGGGGGACACTGAAGCTTTCTTT. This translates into CASSPLPGQGDTEAFF.

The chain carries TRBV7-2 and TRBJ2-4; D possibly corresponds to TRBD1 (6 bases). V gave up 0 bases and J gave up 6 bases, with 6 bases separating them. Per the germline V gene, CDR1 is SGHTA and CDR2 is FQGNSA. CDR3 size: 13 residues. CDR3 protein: CASSLAQGNIQYF. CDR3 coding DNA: TGTGCCAGCAGCTTAGCACAGGGAAACATTCAGTACTTC.